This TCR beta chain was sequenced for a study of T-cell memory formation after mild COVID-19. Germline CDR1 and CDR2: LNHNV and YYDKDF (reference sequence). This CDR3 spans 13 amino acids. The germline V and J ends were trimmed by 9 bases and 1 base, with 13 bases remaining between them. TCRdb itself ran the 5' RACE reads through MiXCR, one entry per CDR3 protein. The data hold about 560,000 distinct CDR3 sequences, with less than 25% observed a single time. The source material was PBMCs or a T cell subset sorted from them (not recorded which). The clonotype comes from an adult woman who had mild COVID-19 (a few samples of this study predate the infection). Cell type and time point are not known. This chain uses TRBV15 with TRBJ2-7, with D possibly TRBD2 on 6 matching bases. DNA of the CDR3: TGTGCCACTATGGGTGCGGGATCCTACGAGCAGTACTTC. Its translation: CATMGAGSYEQYF.